Presented here are 24 T cell receptor beta chains from one specimen sequenced in a study of blood T cells in healthy people across ages. Then a second PCR, running about 6 to 12 cycles, was carried out with a sample-barcoded 5' primer and a J-beta primer mix. TCRdb fed the 5' RACE reads into MiXCR, producing one record per CDR3 protein. The sample yields about 800,000 distinct CDR3 sequences, 25% seen once. The data also belong to a second study, concerning T cells of mothers and their children.

Sequencing was done on a sample of blood. The receptors shown here come from a boy younger than 18 in good health.

The chain has TRBV3-1 and TRBJ2-3; 8 nucleotides line up with TRBD1. Germline CDR1 and CDR2: LGHDT and YNNKEL (reference sequence). V trimming: 3 bases; J trimming: 5 bases; junction bases outside the gene matches: 10. The CDR3 has 16 amino acids. CDR3 loop: CASSQYGQGIRDTQYF. In DNA form, the CDR3 reads TGTGCCAGCAGCCAGTACGGACAGGGAATTAGAGATACGCAGTATTTT.

With respect to this clonotype: One end of the junction fails to match germline, which may point to a read error. The V call is TRBV5-1, the J call TRBJ2-1; D is ambiguous. This CDR3 region has 15 residues. Germline V gives CDR1 SGHRS, CDR2 YFSETQ. The DNA for the CDR3 is TGCGCCAGCAGCCGCGACTTACCTCCCTACAATGAGCAGCTCTTC. As protein: CASSRDLPPYNEQLF.

This clonotype was detected a few times. J is TRBJ2-3 and V is TRBV4-1, with D hard to call. CDR3 length: 14 residues. The germline CDR1 and CDR2 sequences are MGHRA and YSYEKL. Trimming pared 2 bases from V and 3 bases from J, leaving 9 bases between. CDR3: CASSQTAITDTQYF. DNA of the CDR3: TGCGCCAGCAGCCAAACGGCTATAACAGATACGCAGTATTTT.

The J gene is TRBJ2-5, the V gene TRBV30; D may be TRBD1 (6 bases). Judging by the DNA end, TRBJ2-1 fits better; the J call may be wrong. CDR1 GTSNPN and CDR2 SVGIG come from the germline V gene (reference sequence). The CDR3 contains 12 residues. CDR3 loop: CAWSVQGNEQFF. Here the CDR3 DNA reads TGTGCCTGGAGTGTTCAGGGGAATGAGCAGTTCTTC.

Written as DNA, the CDR3 is TGTGCCAGCAGTTCCACCGGGCCTGGAAACACCATATATTTT. Translating it yields CASSSTGPGNTIYF. The rearrangement uses TRBV28 and TRBJ1-3; D gene ambiguous. The germline gives CDR1 MDHEN, CDR2 SYDVKM. The CDR3 has 14 residues. Deletions cut 4 bases from V and 2 bases from J, with 9 bases between.

V and J are TRBV10-3 and TRBJ2-7, with 9 bases identical to TRBD2. The germline V gene encodes CDR1 ENHRY and CDR2 SYGVKD. The V segment lost 5 bases and the J segment 6 bases; nucleotides outside the gene matches: 5. This CDR3 has 13 amino acids. The CDR3 DNA follows: TGTGCCATCAGTCCGGGACTAGCTCTCGAGCAGTACTTC. Translation: CAISPGLALEQYF.

V gene TRBV7-9 combines with J gene TRBJ1-2; 7 bases line up with TRBD1. Trimming at V came to 4 bases and at J to 4 bases, leaving 9 bases not matched to a gene. The CDR3 runs 15 residues. The germline gives CDR1 SEHNR, CDR2 FQNEAQ (reference sequence). CDR3 amino acids: CASSSHRGMGYGYTF. CDR3 bases: TGTGCCAGCAGCTCCCACAGGGGAATGGGCTATGGCTACACCTTC.

This clonotype was detected only a few times. V gene TRBV19 combines with J gene TRBJ1-1; D unclear. Trimming left V 3 bases short and J 1 base short, with 9 bases between. The CDR3 has 14 residues. Germline V gives CDR1 LNHDA, CDR2 SQIVND (reference sequence). The CDR3: CASSMAYPNTEAFF. DNA for the CDR3: TGTGCCAGTAGTATGGCATACCCGAACACTGAAGCTTTCTTT.

This sequence joins TRBV20-1 and TRBJ1-2; 10 bases map to TRBD1. Germline assignment: CDR1 DFQATT and CDR2 SNEGSKA (reference sequence). Unmatched junction bases numbered 9, after V lost 3 bases and J lost 8 bases. The CDR3 sequence is 14 residues long. The DNA for the CDR3 is TGCAGTGCTAGTACGGGGACAGGGGTCTACGGCTACACCTTC. Translated, it gives CSASTGTGVYGYTF.

The rearrangement joins TRBV5-1 to TRBJ2-2; 7 bases align to TRBD1. The CDR3 loop spans 14 amino acids. Germline V CDR1 and CDR2: SGHRS, YFSETQ. With 6 bases clipped from V and 2 bases from J, the junction kept 4 bases outside the gene matches. As DNA, the CDR3 is TGCGCCAGCAACCGGGACAGAAACACCGGGGAGCTGTTTTTT. Residues: CASNRDRNTGELFF.

The chain uses TRBV7-2 and TRBJ1-5; a possible D gene is TRBD1 (5 bases). This CDR3 contains 12 residues. Trimming removed 5 bases from V and 6 bases from J, with 8 bases in between. CDR1 and CDR2 (germline): SGHTA, FQGNSA. The CDR3 DNA reads TGTGCCAGCAGCCCCCAGGGTCAGCCCCAGCATTTT. It codes for CASSPQGQPQHF. Variable domain in full (rest from reference TRBV7-2 and TRBJ1-5): GAGVSQSPSNKVTEKGKDVELRCDPISGHTALYWYRQSLGQGLEFLIYFQGNSAPDKSGLPSDRFSAERTGGSVSTLTIQRTQQEDSAVYLCASSPQGQPQHFGDGTRLSIL.

The chain links TRBV6-1 to TRBJ2-7; either TRBD1 or TRBD2 may fit D (5 bases each). CDR1 and CDR2 from the germline V gene are MNHNS and SASEGT. V was pared by 7 bases and J by 0 bases, with 13 bases between. The CDR3 loop spans 14 amino acids. CDR3 DNA: TGTGCCAGCATCCGGGACGGTCTCTCCTACGAGCAGTACTTC. Protein product: CASIRDGLSYEQYF.

The rearrangement joins TRBV5-5 to TRBJ2-7; 7 nucleotides agree with TRBD1. The CDR3 loop spans 14 amino acids. Germline V gene sequence: CDR1 SGHKS, CDR2 YYEKEE (reference sequence). The junction had 8 bases not matched to a gene; V was cut back by 6 bases and J by 2 bases. The CDR3 nucleotides are TGTGCCAGCACCAAGGACAGGTTGGCCTACGAGCAGTACTTC. Protein: CASTKDRLAYEQYF.

The table lists this clonotype with a few counts. Here the CDR3 DNA reads TGTGCCAGCAGCTTAGTTGGCCAACCTAGCTCCTACGAGCAGTACTTC. Protein sequence: CASSLVGQPSSYEQYF. The chain recombines TRBV7-2 with TRBJ2-7, with D unclear. This CDR3 comprises 16 residues. CDR1 is SGHTA, CDR2 FQGNSA, per germline. Trimming removed 1 base from V and 0 bases from J, with 13 bases in between.

The chain carries TRBV29-1 and TRBJ1-1; D not resolved. The V gene lost 6 bases and the J gene lost 5 bases, with 7 bases spanning the gap. CDR1 SQVTM and CDR2 ANQGSEA come from the germline V gene. The CDR3 is 10 residues long. The DNA of the CDR3 is TGCAGCGTCGACGGTACTGAAGCTTTCTTT. Protein: CSVDGTEAFF.

This clonotype has just a few counts. Sequence at one end of the junction differs from germline and may be a read error. The chain links TRBV6-5 to TRBJ2-3; D may correspond to TRBD1 or TRBD2 (6 bases each). This CDR3 contains 14 residues. Germline CDR1 is MNHEY and CDR2 is SVGAGI. CDR3 sequence reads: CASSYSPGGDTQYF. CDR3 sequence (DNA): TGTGCCAGCAGTTACTCCCCCGGGGGCGATACGCAGTACTTT.

This clonotype was observed a handful of times. J is TRBJ1-2 and V is TRBV11-2, with TRBD1 identical over 7 bases. The CDR3 has 19 residues. After removal of 1 base from V and 0 bases from J, the junction contained 14 bases not matched to a gene. CDR1 SGHAT and CDR2 FQNNGV come from the germline V gene. CDR3 nucleotide sequence: TGTGCCAGCAGCTTAGGGCTTCCCCTTACAGGGGACCCTAACTATGGCTACACCTTC. This sequence encodes CASSLGLPLTGDPNYGYTF.

The gene calls are TRBV18 and TRBJ1-4; no definite D call. Trimming cost V 6 bases and J 2 bases, with 16 bases left between them. The CDR3 is made up of 16 amino acids. CDR1 and CDR2 (germline): KGHSH, LQKENI. As DNA, the CDR3 is TGTGCCAGCTCTACTTCGGCGGGGAGGACTAATGAAAAACTGTTTTTT. Its translation: CASSTSAGRTNEKLFF.

This clonotype was picked up a small number of times. The V gene is TRBV28, the J gene TRBJ2-7, with a weak D call TRBD1 (6 bases). Germline V gene data show CDR1 as MDHEN and CDR2 as SYDVKM. The CDR3 is made up of 15 amino acids. The V and J ends lost 3 bases and 1 base respectively, with 13 bases between them. CDR3: CASSLFPGQSYEQYF. The CDR3 coding sequence is TGTGCCAGCAGTTTGTTCCCGGGACAATCCTACGAGCAGTACTTC.

This clonotype was detected only a few times. The chain employs TRBV12-3 or TRBV12-4 and TRBJ2-1; D unclear. The CDR3 spans 13 residues. Deletions cut 3 bases from V and 5 bases from J, with 8 bases between. CDR3 sequence: CASSFRRDNEQFF. Here the CDR3 DNA reads TGTGCCAGCAGTTTCCGACGGGACAATGAGCAGTTCTTC.

CDR3 bases: TGTGCCAGCAGTTACTCGAAAAGCACAGATACGCAGTATTTT. The encoded protein is CASSYSKSTDTQYF. The V call is TRBV6-5, the J call TRBJ2-3, with D unclear. The V and J ends lost 0 bases and 0 bases respectively, with 4 bases between them. The germline V gene has CDR1 MNHEY and CDR2 SVGAGI. CDR3 length equals 14 residues.

This clonotype was detected a few times. The chain combines TRBV2 with TRBJ1-6; D gene unclear. CDR3 size: 14 residues. CDR1 is SNHLY and CDR2 is FYNNEI in the germline V gene. Trimming left V 4 bases short and J 9 bases short, with 13 bases between. The CDR3 DNA follows: TGTGCCAGCAGTGCCGACACGATGGTTTCACCCCTCCACTTT. Translated, it gives CASSADTMVSPLHF. Variable domain in full (rest from reference TRBV2 and TRBJ1-6): EPEVTQTPSHQVTQMGQEVILRCVPISNHLYFYWYRQILGQKVEFLVSFYNNEISEKSEIFDDQFSVERPDGSNFTLKIRSTKLEDSAMYFCASSADTMVSPLHFGNGTRLTVT.

This clonotype appeared a few times. The rearrangement joins TRBV12-3 or TRBV12-4 to TRBJ2-1, with TRBD2 matching 7 bases. The J call may be in error: the DNA end matches TRBJ2-7 better. This CDR3 is built from 15 residues. CDR3 protein: CASSSLTSSSYEQYF. CDR3 in DNA: TGTGCCAGCAGTTCCCTGACTAGCTCCTCCTACGAGCAGTACTTC.

This clonotype was picked up many times. The CDR3 DNA sequence: TGTGCCAGCAGTAGCATACAGGGGCAAGAGACCCAGTACTTC. This gives the protein CASSSIQGQETQYF. This chain uses TRBV28 with TRBJ2-5, with TRBD1 matching over 7 bases. V shed 5 bases and J 2 bases; nucleotides not matched to a gene: 5. The CDR3 length is 14 residues. In germline, CDR1 is MDHEN, CDR2 SYDVKM.